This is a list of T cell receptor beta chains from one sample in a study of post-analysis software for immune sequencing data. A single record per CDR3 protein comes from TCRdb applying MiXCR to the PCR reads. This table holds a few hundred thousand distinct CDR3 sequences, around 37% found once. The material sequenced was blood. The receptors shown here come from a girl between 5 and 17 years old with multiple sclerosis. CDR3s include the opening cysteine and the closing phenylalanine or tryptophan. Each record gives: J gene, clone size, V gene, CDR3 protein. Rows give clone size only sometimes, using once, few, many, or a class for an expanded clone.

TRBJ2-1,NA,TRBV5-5,CASSLGGSRPRLNNEQFF
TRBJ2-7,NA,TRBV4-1,CASSSSGLPYEQYF
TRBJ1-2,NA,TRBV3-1,CASSQGRGRGPNYGYTF
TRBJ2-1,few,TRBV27,CASSATSMGGQFF
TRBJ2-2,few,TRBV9,CASSVGAGGPGELFF
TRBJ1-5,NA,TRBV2,CASRMDRGGNQPQHF
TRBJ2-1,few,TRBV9,CASSVGRGLRNEQFF
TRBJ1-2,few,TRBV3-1,CASSLGQGGIYGYTF
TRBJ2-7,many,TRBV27,CASRGGGREQYF
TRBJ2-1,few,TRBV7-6,CASRSEAGALGNEQFF
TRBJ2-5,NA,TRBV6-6,CASSYRDRGYQETQYF
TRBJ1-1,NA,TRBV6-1,CASTDPYGGDTEAFF
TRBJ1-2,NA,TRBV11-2,CASRSGTDYGYTF
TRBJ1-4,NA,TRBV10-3,CAISESSQGAREKLFF
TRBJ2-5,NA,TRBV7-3,CASSLTSDRAASQYF
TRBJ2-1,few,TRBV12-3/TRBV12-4,CASSRRSYNEQFF
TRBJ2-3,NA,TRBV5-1,CASSTALRTDTQYF
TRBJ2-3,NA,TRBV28,CAASSSKDTQYF
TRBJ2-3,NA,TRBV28,CASSLWGLEGDTQYF
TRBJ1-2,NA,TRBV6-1,CATWKATGQHGYTF
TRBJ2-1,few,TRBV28,CASSFRLAGGHEQFF
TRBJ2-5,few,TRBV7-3,CASSGRTGEETQYF
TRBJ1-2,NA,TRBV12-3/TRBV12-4,CASRSTTGLYGYTF
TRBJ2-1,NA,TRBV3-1,CASSPYLQVNEQFF
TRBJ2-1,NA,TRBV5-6,CASTYGTGGFNEQFF
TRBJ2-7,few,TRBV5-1,CASSEGQGTPYEQYF
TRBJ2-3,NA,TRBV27,CASSPGTLRTDTQYF
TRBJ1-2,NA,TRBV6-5,CASRADRHYGYTF
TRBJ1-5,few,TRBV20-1,CSAMQWNGNQPQHF
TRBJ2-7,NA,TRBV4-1,CASSQDAGGGYEQYF
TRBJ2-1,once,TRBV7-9,CASSGDRVGNEQFF
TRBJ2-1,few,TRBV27,CASKPKAVGSDNEQFF
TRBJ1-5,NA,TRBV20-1,CSARDRFYYSNQPQHF